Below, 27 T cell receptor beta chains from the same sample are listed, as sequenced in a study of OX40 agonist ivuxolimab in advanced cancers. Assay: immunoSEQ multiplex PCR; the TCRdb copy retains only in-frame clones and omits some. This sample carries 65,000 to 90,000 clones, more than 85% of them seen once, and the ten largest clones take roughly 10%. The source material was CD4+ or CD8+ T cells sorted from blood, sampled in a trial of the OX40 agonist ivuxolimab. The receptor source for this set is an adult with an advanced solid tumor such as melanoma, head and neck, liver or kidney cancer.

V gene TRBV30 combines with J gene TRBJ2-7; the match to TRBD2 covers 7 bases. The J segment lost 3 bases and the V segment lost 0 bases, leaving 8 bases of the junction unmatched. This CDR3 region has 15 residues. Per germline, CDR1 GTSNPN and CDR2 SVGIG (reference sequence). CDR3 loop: CAWSVLREEVYEQYF. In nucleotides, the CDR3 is TGTGCCTGGAGTGTACTCCGGGAGGAGGTCTACGAGCAGTACTTC.

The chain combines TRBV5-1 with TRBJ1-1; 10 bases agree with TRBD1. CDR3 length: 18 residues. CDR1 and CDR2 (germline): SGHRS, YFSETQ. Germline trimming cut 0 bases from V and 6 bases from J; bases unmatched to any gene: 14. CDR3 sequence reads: CASSLDPDRGTVLPEAFF. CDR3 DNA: TGCGCCAGCAGCTTGGACCCGGACAGGGGGACAGTACTACCTGAAGCTTTCTTT. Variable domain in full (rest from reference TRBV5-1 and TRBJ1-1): KAGVTQTPRYLIKTRGQQVTLSCSPISGHRSVSWYQQTPGQGLQFLFEYFSETQRNKGNFPGRFSGRQFSNSRSEMNVSTLELGDSALYLCASSLDPDRGTVLPEAFFGQGTRLTVV.

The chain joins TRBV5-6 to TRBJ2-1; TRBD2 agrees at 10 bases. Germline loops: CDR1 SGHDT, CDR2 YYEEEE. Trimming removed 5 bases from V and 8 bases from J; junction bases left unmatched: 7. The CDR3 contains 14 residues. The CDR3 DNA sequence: TGTGCCAGCAGGGCCCTAGCGGGGGCGGATGAGCAGTTCTTC. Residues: CASRALAGADEQFF.

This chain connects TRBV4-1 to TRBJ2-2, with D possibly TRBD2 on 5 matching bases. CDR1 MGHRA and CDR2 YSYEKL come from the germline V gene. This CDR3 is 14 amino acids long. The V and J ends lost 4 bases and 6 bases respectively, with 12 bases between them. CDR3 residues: CASSPPERAGELFF. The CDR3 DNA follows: TGCGCCAGCAGCCCACCTGAGAGGGCCGGGGAGCTGTTTTTT.

The CDR3 nucleotides read TGTGGTGTCGGGTCCAACACTGAAGCTTTCTTT. It is translated as CGVGSNTEAFF. The V call is TRBV6-1, the J call TRBJ1-1, with D unclear. This CDR3 has 11 residues. From germline, CDR1 is MNHNS and CDR2 SASEGT.

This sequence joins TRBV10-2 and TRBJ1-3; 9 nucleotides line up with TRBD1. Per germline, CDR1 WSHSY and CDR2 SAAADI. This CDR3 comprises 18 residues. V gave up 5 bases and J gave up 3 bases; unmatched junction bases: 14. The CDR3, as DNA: TGCGCCAGCAGTCAGGACAGGGGACCCTTGAAGCGTGGAAACACCATATATTTT. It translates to CASSQDRGPLKRGNTIYF.

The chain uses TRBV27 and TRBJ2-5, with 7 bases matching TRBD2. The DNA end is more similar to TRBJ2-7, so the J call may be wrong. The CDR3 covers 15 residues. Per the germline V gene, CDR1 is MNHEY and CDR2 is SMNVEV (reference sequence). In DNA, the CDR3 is TGTGCCAGCTCTTTCGCCCCTAGCGGAGCTTACGAGCAGTACTTC. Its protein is CASSFAPSGAYEQYF.

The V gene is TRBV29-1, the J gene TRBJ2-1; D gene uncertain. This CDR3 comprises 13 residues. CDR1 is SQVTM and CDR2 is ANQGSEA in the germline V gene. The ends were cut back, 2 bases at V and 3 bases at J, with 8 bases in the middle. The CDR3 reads CSVELTDYNEQFF. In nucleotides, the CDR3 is TGCAGCGTTGAACTTACGGACTACAATGAGCAGTTCTTC.

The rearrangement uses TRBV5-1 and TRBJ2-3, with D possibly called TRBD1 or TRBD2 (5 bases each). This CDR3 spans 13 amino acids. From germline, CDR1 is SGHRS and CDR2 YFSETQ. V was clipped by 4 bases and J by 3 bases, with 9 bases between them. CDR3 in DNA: TGCGCCAGCAGCGGGGGTACAACAGATACGCAGTATTTT. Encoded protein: CASSGGTTDTQYF. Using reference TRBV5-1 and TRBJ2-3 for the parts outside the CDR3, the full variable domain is KAGVTQTPRYLIKTRGQQVTLSCSPISGHRSVSWYQQTPGQGLQFLFEYFSETQRNKGNFPGRFSGRQFSNSRSEMNVSTLELGDSALYLCASSGGTTDTQYFGPGTRLTVL.

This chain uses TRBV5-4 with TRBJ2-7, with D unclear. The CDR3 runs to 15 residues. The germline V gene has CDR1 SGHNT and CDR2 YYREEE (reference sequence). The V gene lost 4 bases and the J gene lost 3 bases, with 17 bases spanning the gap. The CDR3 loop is CASSPEVGMNYEQYF. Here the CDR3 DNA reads TGTGCCAGCAGCCCCGAGGTAGGGATGAACTACGAGCAGTACTTC. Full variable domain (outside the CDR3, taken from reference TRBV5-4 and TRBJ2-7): ETGVTQSPTHLIKTRGQQVTLRCSSQSGHNTVSWYQQALGQGPQFIFQYYREEENGRGNFPPRFSGLQFPNYSSELNVNALELDDSALYLCASSPEVGMNYEQYFGPGTRLTVT.

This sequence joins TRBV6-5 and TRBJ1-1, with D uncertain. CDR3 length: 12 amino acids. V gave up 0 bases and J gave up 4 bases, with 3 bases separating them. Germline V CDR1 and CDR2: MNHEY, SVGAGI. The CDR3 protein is CASSYSITEAFF. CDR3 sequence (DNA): TGTGCCAGCAGTTACTCGATCACTGAAGCTTTCTTT.

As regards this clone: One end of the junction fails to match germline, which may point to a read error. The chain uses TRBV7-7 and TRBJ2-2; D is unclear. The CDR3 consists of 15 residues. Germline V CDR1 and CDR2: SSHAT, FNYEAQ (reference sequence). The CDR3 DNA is TGTGCTAGCAGCTTATGGACGGACGGCGCCGGGGAGCTGTTTTTT. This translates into CASSLWTDGAGELFF.

CDR3 sequence (DNA): TGTGCCAGCAGCTTCGTCCTGACAGATTACCCCCCCTACGAGCAGTACTTC. This sequence encodes CASSFVLTDYPPYEQYF. The chain employs TRBV7-7 and TRBJ2-7, with a weak D call TRBD1 (5 bases). Germline CDR1 SSHAT, CDR2 FNYEAQ (reference sequence). The CDR3 contains 17 residues. Trimming left V 3 bases short and J 2 bases short, with 20 bases between.

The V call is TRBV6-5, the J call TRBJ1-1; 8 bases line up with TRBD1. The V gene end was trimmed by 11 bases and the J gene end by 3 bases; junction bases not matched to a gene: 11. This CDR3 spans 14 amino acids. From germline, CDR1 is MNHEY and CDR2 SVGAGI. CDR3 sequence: CASKDRVGYTEAFF. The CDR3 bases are TGTGCCTCCAAGGACAGGGTGGGTTACACTGAAGCTTTCTTT.

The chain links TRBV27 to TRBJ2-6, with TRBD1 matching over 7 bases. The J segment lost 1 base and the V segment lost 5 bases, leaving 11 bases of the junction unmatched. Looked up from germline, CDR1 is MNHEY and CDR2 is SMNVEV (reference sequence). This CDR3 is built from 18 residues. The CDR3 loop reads CASSPLSHRGSGANVLTF. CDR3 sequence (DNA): TGTGCCAGCAGTCCCCTCTCCCACAGGGGTTCTGGGGCCAACGTCCTGACTTTC. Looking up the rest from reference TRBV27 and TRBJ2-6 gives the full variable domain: EAQVTQNPRYLITVTGKKLTVTCSQNMNHEYMSWYRQDPGLGLRQIYYSMNVEVTDKGDVPEGYKVSRKEKRNFPLILESPSPNQTSLYFCASSPLSHRGSGANVLTFGAGSRLTVL.

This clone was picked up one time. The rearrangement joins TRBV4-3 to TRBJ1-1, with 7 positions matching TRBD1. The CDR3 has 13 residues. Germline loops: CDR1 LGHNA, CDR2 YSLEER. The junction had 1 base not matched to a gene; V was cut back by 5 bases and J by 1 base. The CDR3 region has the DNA TGCGCCAGCAGCTGGACAGGGAACACTGAAGCTTTCTTT. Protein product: CASSWTGNTEAFF.

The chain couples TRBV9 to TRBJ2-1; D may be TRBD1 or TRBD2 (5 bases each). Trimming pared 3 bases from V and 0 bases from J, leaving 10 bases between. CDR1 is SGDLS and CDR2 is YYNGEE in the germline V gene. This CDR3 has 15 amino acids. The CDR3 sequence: CASSGGFRSYNEQFF. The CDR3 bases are TGTGCCAGCAGCGGGGGGTTTCGCTCCTACAATGAGCAGTTCTTC.

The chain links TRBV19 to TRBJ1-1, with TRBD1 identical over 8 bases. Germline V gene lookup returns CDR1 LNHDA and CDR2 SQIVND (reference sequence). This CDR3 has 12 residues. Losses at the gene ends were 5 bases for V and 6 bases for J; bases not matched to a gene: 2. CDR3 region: CASSQGAAEAFF. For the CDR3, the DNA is TGTGCCAGTAGTCAGGGGGCGGCTGAAGCTTTCTTT.

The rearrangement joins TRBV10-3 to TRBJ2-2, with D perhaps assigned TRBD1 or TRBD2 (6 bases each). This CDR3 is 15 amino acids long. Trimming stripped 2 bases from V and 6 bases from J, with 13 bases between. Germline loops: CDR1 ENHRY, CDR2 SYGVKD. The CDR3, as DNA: TGTGCCATCAGTGAGGGAGGGGGTAACGCCGGGGAGCTGTTTTTT. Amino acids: CAISEGGGNAGELFF.

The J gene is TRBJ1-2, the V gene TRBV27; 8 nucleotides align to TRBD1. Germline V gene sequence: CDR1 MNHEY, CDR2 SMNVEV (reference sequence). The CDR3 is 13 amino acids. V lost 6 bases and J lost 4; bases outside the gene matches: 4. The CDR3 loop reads CASSGGTGYGYTF. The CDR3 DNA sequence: TGTGCCAGCAGCGGAGGGACAGGCTATGGCTACACCTTC.

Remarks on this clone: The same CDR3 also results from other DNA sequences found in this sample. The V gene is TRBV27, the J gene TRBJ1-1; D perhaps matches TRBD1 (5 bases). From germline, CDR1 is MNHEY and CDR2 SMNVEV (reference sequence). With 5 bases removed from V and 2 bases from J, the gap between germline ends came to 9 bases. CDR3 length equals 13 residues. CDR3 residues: CASSPGTNTEAFF. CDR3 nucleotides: TGTGCCAGCAGTCCAGGGACCAACACTGAAGCTTTCTTT.

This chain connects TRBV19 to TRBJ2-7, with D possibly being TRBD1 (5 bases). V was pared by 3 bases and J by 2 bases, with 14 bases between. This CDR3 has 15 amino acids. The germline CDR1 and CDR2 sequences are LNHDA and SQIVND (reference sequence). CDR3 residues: CASSIWGEETYEQYF. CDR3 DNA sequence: TGTGCCAGTAGTATCTGGGGCGAGGAAACCTACGAGCAGTACTTC.

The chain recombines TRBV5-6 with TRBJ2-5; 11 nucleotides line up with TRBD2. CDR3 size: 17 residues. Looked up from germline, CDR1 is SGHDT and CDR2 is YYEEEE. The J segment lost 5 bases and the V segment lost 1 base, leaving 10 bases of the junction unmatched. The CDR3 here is CASSLIAGGPQRETQYF. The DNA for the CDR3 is TGTGCCAGCAGCTTGATAGCGGGGGGGCCTCAAAGGGAGACCCAGTACTTC.

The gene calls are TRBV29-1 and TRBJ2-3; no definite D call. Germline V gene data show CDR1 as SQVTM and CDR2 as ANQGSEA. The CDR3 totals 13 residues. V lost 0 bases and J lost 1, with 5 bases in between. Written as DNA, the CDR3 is TGCAGCGTTGAAGATGAGCGCACAGATACGCAGTATTTT. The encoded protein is CSVEDERTDTQYF.

The chain's CDR3 is CASSEYLVDTQYF. The CDR3 nucleotides read TGTGCCAGCAGTGAATACCTAGTTGATACGCAGTATTTT. The V and J genes are TRBV25-1 and TRBJ2-3, with no clear D. The V end lost 0 bases, the J end lost 6 bases, and 7 bases lay between the germline ends. CDR1 and CDR2 from the germline V gene are MGHDK and SYGVNS. This CDR3 spans 13 amino acids.

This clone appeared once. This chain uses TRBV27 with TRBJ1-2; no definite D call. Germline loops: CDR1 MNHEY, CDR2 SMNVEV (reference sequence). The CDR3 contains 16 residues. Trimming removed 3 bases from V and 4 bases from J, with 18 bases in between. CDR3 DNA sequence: TGTGCCAGCAGTTTCGGAGGGTCGACATCGCCCTATGGCTACACCTTC. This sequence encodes CASSFGGSTSPYGYTF.

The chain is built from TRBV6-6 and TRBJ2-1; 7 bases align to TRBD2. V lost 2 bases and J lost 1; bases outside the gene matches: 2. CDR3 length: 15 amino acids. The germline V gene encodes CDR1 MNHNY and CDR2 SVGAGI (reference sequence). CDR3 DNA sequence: TGTGCCAGCAGTTACGCGGGGGAGTCCTACAATGAGCAGTTCTTC. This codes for CASSYAGESYNEQFF.